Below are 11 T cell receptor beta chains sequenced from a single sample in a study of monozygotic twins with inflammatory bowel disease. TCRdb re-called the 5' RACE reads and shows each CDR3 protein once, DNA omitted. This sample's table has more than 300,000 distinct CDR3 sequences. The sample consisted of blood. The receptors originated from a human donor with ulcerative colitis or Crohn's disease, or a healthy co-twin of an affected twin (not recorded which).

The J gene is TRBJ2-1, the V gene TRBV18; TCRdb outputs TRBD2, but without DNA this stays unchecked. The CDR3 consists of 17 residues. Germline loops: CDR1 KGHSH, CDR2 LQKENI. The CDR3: CASSPPGFRGGLNEQFF.

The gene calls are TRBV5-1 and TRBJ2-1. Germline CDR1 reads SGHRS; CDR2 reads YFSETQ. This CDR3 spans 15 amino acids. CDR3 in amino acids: CASSLQSSSYNEQFF.

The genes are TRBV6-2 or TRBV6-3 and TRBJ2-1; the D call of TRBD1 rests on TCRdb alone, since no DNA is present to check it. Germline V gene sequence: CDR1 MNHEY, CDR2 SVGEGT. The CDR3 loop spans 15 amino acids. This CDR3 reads CASSTTGLGSNEQFF.

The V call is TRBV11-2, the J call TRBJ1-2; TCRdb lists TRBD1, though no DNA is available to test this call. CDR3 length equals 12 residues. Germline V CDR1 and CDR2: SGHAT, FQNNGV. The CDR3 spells CASSRNRHGYTF.

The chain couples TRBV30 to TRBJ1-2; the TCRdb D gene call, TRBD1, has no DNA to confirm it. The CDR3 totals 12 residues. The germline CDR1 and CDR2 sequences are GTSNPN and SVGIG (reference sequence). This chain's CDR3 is CARAGGDYGYTF.

Here the CDR3 reads CSAERDINNYEQYF. The genes are TRBV20-1 and TRBJ2-7; TCRdb lists TRBD1, though no DNA is available to test this call. This CDR3 spans 14 amino acids. Germline V gene sequence: CDR1 DFQATT, CDR2 SNEGSKA (reference sequence).

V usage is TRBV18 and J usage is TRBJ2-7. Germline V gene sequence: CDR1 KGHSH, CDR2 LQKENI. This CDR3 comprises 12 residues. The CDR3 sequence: CASSPGRYEQYF.

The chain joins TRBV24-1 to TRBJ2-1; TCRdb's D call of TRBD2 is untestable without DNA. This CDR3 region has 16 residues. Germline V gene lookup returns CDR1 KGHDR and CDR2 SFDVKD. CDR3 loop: CATSDRAGSSYNEQFF.

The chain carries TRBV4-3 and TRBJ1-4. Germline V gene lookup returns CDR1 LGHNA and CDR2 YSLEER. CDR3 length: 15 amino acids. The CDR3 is CASSQGASENEKLFF.

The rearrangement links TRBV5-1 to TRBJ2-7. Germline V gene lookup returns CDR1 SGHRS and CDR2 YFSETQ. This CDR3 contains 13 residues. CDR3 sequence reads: CASSSPSSYEQYF. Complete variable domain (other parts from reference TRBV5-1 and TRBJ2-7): KAGVTQTPRYLIKTRGQQVTLSCSPISGHRSVSWYQQTPGQGLQFLFEYFSETQRNKGNFPGRFSGRQFSNSRSEMNVSTLELGDSALYLCASSSPSSYEQYFGPGTRLTVT.

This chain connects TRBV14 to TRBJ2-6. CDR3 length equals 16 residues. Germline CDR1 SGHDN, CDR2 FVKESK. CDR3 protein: CASSQGQRSGANVLTF.